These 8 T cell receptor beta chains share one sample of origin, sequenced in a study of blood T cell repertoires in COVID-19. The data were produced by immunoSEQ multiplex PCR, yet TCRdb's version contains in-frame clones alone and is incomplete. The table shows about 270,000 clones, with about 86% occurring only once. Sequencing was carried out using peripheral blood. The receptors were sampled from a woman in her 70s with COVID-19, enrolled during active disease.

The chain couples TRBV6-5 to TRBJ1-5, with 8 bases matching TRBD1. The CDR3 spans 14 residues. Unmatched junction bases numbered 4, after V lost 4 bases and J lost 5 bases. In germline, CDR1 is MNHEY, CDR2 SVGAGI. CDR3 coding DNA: TGTGCCAGCAGTTTATTGACAGGGGATCAGCCCCAGCATTTT. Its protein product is CASSLLTGDQPQHF.

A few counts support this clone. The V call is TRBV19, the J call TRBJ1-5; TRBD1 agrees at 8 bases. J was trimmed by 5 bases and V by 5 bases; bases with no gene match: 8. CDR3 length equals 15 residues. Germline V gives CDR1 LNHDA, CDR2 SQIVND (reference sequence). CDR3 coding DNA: TGTGCCAGTAGTCCTCGGGCAGGGGGCGATCAGCCCCAGCATTTT. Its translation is CASSPRAGGDQPQHF.

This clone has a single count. CDR3: CSVAGGYNSPLHF. CDR3 sequence (DNA): TGCAGCGTTGCAGGGGGCTATAATTCACCCCTCCACTTT. The V call is TRBV29-1, the J call TRBJ1-6, with 7 bases fitting TRBD1. Germline trimming cut 4 bases from V and 3 bases from J; bases unmatched to any gene: 0. The CDR3 is 13 amino acids. Germline CDR1 reads SQVTM; CDR2 reads ANQGSEA. Filled out from reference TRBV29-1 and TRBJ1-6, the complete variable domain reads SAVISQKPSRDICQRGTSLTIQCQVDSQVTMMFWYRQQPGQSLTLIATANQGSEATYESGFVIDKFPISRPNLTFSTLTVSNMSPEDSSIYLCSVAGGYNSPLHFGNGTRLTVT.

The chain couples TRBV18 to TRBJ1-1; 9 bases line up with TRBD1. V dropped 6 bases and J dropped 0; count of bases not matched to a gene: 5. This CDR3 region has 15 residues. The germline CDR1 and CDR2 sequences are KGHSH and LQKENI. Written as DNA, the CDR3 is TGTGCCAGCTCGCTGGACAGGGGTTTGAACACTGAAGCTTTCTTT. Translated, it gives CASSLDRGLNTEAFF.

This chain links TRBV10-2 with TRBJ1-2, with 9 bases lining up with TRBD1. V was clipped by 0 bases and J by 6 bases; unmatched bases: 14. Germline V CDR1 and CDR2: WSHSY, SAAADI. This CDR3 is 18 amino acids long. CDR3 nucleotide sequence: TGCGCCAGCAGTGAGTCGACTCATAAGCACAGGGGGCGAGATGGCTACACCTTC. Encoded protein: CASSESTHKHRGRDGYTF.

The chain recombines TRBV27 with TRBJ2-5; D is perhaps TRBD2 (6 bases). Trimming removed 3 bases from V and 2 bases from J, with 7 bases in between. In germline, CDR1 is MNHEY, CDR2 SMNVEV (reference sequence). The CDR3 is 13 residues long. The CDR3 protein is CASSLGTQETQYF. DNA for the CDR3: TGTGCCAGCAGTTTGGGGACTCAAGAGACCCAGTACTTC.

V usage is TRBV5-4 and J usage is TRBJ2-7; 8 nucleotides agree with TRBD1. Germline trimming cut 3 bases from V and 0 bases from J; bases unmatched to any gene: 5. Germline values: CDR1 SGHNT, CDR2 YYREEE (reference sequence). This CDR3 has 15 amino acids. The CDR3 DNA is TGTGCCAGCAGCTCAGGGGACAGGAGCTCCTACGAGCAGTACTTC. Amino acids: CASSSGDRSSYEQYF. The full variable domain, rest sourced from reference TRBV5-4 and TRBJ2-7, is ETGVTQSPTHLIKTRGQQVTLRCSSQSGHNTVSWYQQALGQGPQFIFQYYREEENGRGNFPPRFSGLQFPNYSSELNVNALELDDSALYLCASSSGDRSSYEQYFGPGTRLTVT.

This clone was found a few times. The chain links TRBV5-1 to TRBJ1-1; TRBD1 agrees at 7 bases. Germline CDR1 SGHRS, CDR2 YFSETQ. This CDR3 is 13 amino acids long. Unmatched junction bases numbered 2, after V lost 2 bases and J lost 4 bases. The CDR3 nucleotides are TGCGCCAGCAGCTTACAGGGGCCCACTGAAGCTTTCTTT. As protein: CASSLQGPTEAFF. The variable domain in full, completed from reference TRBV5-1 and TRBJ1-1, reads KAGVTQTPRYLIKTRGQQVTLSCSPISGHRSVSWYQQTPGQGLQFLFEYFSETQRNKGNFPGRFSGRQFSNSRSEMNVSTLELGDSALYLCASSLQGPTEAFFGQGTRLTVV.